This entry lists 24 T cell receptor beta chains sequenced from one sample in a study of blood T cell repertoires in COVID-19. The method was immunoSEQ multiplex PCR; TCRdb's version includes in-frame clones alone and lacks a portion of them. The data show roughly 280,000 clones, around 89% seen once. The sequenced sample consisted of PBMCs or T cells enriched from blood (not recorded which). The receptors shown here come from a woman between 45 and 65 years old who had recovered from COVID-19.

The rearrangement links TRBV5-1 to TRBJ1-4; D might be TRBD1 (5 bases). V was shortened by 1 base and J by 3 bases, with 13 bases between the two germline ends. The germline gives CDR1 SGHRS, CDR2 YFSETQ. The CDR3 has 16 amino acids. The CDR3 sequence is CASSLIGGAANEKLFF. The CDR3 DNA follows: TGCGCCAGCAGCTTGATTGGTGGGGCGGCTAATGAAAAACTGTTTTTT.

J is TRBJ2-1 and V is TRBV5-1; 16 positions match TRBD2. The J segment lost 6 bases and the V segment lost 4 bases, leaving 7 bases of the junction unmatched. CDR3 length: 17 amino acids. The germline CDR1 and CDR2 sequences are SGHRS and YFSETQ. CDR3 nucleotide sequence: TGCGCCAGCAGCACGGGACTAGCGGGAGGGGAAGGCAATGAGCAGTTCTTC. It encodes CASSTGLAGGEGNEQFF. The whole variable domain, filled in from reference TRBV5-1 and TRBJ2-1, reads KAGVTQTPRYLIKTRGQQVTLSCSPISGHRSVSWYQQTPGQGLQFLFEYFSETQRNKGNFPGRFSGRQFSNSRSEMNVSTLELGDSALYLCASSTGLAGGEGNEQFFGPGTRLTVL.

This clone was seen more than once but under ten times. V usage is TRBV3-1 (or the pseudogene TRBV3-2) and J usage is TRBJ1-2; 8 bases align to TRBD1. Trimming cost V 4 bases and J 7 bases; bases outside gene matches: 8. Germline CDR1 and CDR2: LGHDT and YNNKEL (reference sequence). The CDR3 sequence is 14 residues long. The CDR3 spells CASSPRTTGAGYTF. In DNA, the CDR3 is TGTGCCAGCAGCCCTCGAACGACAGGGGCTGGCTACACCTTC.

The rearrangement joins TRBV7-2 to TRBJ1-2; D uncertain. The CDR3 runs to 15 residues. V was shortened by 4 bases and J by 4 bases, with 16 bases between the two germline ends. The V gene's germline CDR1 is SGHTA and CDR2 FQGNSA. The CDR3 protein is CASSSEAGRGYGYTF. The CDR3 nucleotides are TGTGCCAGCAGCTCCGAGGCGGGTCGGGGCTATGGCTACACCTTC.

The chain has TRBV9 and TRBJ2-3, with D tentatively TRBD2 (7 bases). Looked up from germline, CDR1 is SGDLS and CDR2 is YYNGEE. CDR3 length equals 18 residues. Trimming removed 3 bases from V and 2 bases from J, with 22 bases in between. The chain's CDR3 is CASSATPGGPGSTDTQYF. CDR3 nucleotide sequence: TGTGCCAGCAGCGCCACGCCCGGGGGGCCGGGGTCCACAGATACGCAGTATTTT.

The J gene is TRBJ1-1, the V gene TRBV27; 7 positions match TRBD1. Germline V gives CDR1 MNHEY, CDR2 SMNVEV (reference sequence). The V segment lost 5 bases and the J segment 4 bases; nucleotides outside the gene matches: 7. The CDR3 loop spans 14 amino acids. The DNA of the CDR3 is TGTGCCAGCAGTCTCGGGCAGGGGGTCACTGAAGCTTTCTTT. The encoded protein is CASSLGQGVTEAFF.

This rearrangement joins TRBV19 to TRBJ2-1; 9 bases are a match to TRBD2. V lost 5 bases, J lost 12 bases, and 11 bases stayed unmatched. The CDR3 totals 14 residues. The germline CDR1 and CDR2 sequences are LNHDA and SQIVND (reference sequence). Here the CDR3 DNA reads TGTGCCAGTAGTGAATTAGCGGGAGTTAATCGGCAGTTCTTC. Translating it yields CASSELAGVNRQFF.

This rearrangement joins TRBV10-3 to TRBJ2-7, with D hard to call. The CDR3 extends over 16 amino acids. The germline V gene encodes CDR1 ENHRY and CDR2 SYGVKD. V dropped 2 bases and J dropped 3 bases, with 17 bases sitting between them. The CDR3 is CAISEERAILNYEQYF. CDR3 DNA sequence: TGTGCCATCAGTGAGGAAAGAGCAATACTTAACTACGAGCAGTACTTC.

This chain links TRBV6-5 with TRBJ2-1; TRBD2 matches 11 bases. CDR1 and CDR2 from the germline V gene are MNHEY and SVGAGI. The trim removed 6 bases at V and 5 bases at J, leaving 6 bases unmatched. This CDR3 has 15 residues. The CDR3 loop is CASSRGTSGHNEQFF. The DNA of the CDR3 is TGTGCCAGCAGCCGAGGGACTAGCGGTCACAATGAGCAGTTCTTC.

The J gene is TRBJ2-1, the V gene TRBV7-2, with TRBD2 matching 7 bases. Germline V lookup: CDR1 SGHTA, CDR2 FQGNSA. Losses at the gene ends were 6 bases for V and 1 base for J; bases not matched to a gene: 3. CDR3 size: 14 residues. The CDR3 sequence: CASRGGNSYNEQFF. The CDR3 DNA reads as TGTGCCAGCAGGGGGGGGAATTCCTACAATGAGCAGTTCTTC.

The V and J genes are TRBV5-1 and TRBJ2-1, with TRBD2 identical over 8 bases. The CDR3 sequence is 15 residues long. V trimming: 0 bases; J trimming: 6 bases; junction bases outside the gene matches: 5. CDR1 is SGHRS, CDR2 YFSETQ, per germline. The CDR3 region has the DNA TGCGCCAGCAGCTTGGTTGCGGGAGGCAGCAATGAGCAGTTCTTC. It specifies CASSLVAGGSNEQFF.

This chain joins TRBV27 and TRBJ1-5, with unresolved D. Germline V CDR1 and CDR2: MNHEY, SMNVEV (reference sequence). Trimming pared 3 bases from V and 3 bases from J, leaving 6 bases between. This CDR3 spans 13 amino acids. The CDR3 coding sequence is TGTGCCAGCAGTTTTTCGTACAATCAGCCCCAGCATTTT. Translating it yields CASSFSYNQPQHF.

V usage is TRBV7-8 and J usage is TRBJ2-7; 9 bases agree with TRBD2. Trimming took 4 bases from V and 5 from J; bases not matched to a gene: 12. Germline loops: CDR1 SGHVS, CDR2 FQNEAQ. The CDR3 is 16 amino acids. CDR3 sequence: CASSSTLVSGSNEQYF. CDR3 nucleotides: TGTGCCAGCAGCTCTACCCTGGTTAGCGGGAGCAACGAGCAGTACTTC.

This clone was seen just once. The rearrangement joins TRBV4-3 to TRBJ1-2; no clear D gene. The V gene's germline CDR1 is LGHNA and CDR2 YSLEER. The CDR3 is made up of 15 amino acids. V was pared by 3 bases and J by 4 bases, with 15 bases between. The CDR3 nucleotides read TGCGCCAGCAGCCAGGGAGTTTATGCATCCTATGGCTACACCTTC. The encoded protein is CASSQGVYASYGYTF.

This chain joins TRBV11-2 and TRBJ1-5; D is undetermined. Germline V gene lookup returns CDR1 SGHAT and CDR2 FQNNGV. Trimming left V 4 bases short and J 2 bases short, with 12 bases between. This CDR3 region has 15 residues. This chain's CDR3 is CASSSSARGNQPQHF. CDR3 coding DNA: TGTGCCAGCAGCTCCTCCGCGAGAGGCAATCAGCCCCAGCATTTT.

V is TRBV2 and J is TRBJ2-2; weak D call: TRBD2 (5 bases). The CDR3 has 15 amino acids. The V end lost 8 bases, the J end lost 1 base, and 14 bases lay between the germline ends. Per germline, CDR1 SNHLY and CDR2 FYNNEI. CDR3 DNA: TGTGCCAGCCAAGAGCTCGGGAAGAACACCGGGGAGCTGTTTTTT. Translating gives CASQELGKNTGELFF.

CDR3 in amino acids: CASSQDSVPSGGYTF. In DNA, the CDR3 is TGTGCCAGCAGCCAAGATTCTGTGCCCTCAGGGGGCTACACCTTC. The V and J genes are TRBV3-1 (or the pseudogene TRBV3-2) and TRBJ1-2; D perhaps matches TRBD1 (5 bases). V was clipped by 0 bases and J by 8 bases, with 16 bases between them. The CDR3 is made up of 15 amino acids. Germline CDR1 is LGHDT and CDR2 is YNNKEL (reference sequence).

This rearrangement joins TRBV5-6 to TRBJ2-7; possibly TRBD1 for D (5 bases). The CDR3 extends over 15 amino acids. Germline V gives CDR1 SGHDT, CDR2 YYEEEE. The V end was cut by 5 bases, the J end by 5 bases, with 20 bases between. The DNA for the CDR3 is TGTGCCAGCAGTCGAGGCCAGGGTGCTTTTGACGAGCAGTACTTC. This encodes CASSRGQGAFDEQYF.

The chain couples TRBV24-1 to TRBJ2-3, with D perhaps matching TRBD2 (6 bases). The ends were cut back, 5 bases at V and 1 base at J, with 24 bases in the middle. The CDR3 totals 19 residues. Germline values: CDR1 KGHDR, CDR2 SFDVKD. The CDR3 spells CATSAPIGSQIEGTDTQYF. CDR3 DNA sequence: TGTGCCACCAGTGCCCCTATCGGGAGTCAAATTGAAGGCACAGATACGCAGTATTTT.

The chain uses TRBV7-9 and TRBJ2-7; D ambiguous. Between the trimmed V and J ends, which lost 2 bases and 0 bases, there was a span of 5 bases. The V gene's germline CDR1 is SEHNR and CDR2 FQNEAQ (reference sequence). The CDR3 extends over 13 amino acids. CDR3 loop: CASSLYGSYEQYF. CDR3 DNA sequence: TGTGCCAGCAGCTTATACGGCTCCTACGAGCAGTACTTC.

The V gene is TRBV7-9, the J gene TRBJ1-1; D remains unclear. The CDR3 is made up of 12 amino acids. Trimming cost V 2 bases and J 11 bases, with 12 bases left between them. Germline CDR1 SEHNR, CDR2 FQNEAQ (reference sequence). The CDR3 DNA sequence: TGTGCCAGCAGCTTAATTTCGGCGGGCGCTTTCTTT. Translated: CASSLISAGAFF.

V gene TRBV9 combines with J gene TRBJ2-3, with 14 positions matching TRBD2. The CDR3 spans 16 residues. From germline, CDR1 is SGDLS and CDR2 YYNGEE. V shed 4 bases, J shed 5 bases, and the junction held 6 bases outside the gene matches. The DNA of the CDR3 is TGTGCCAGCAGCTCCCGACTAGCGGGAGGGGTAGATACGCAGTATTTT. Its protein product is CASSSRLAGGVDTQYF.

This clone was counted once. V is TRBV6-2 or TRBV6-3 and J is TRBJ2-7; TRBD2 is a possible D gene (5 bases). The length of the CDR3 is 14 residues. CDR1 and CDR2 (germline): MNHEY, SVGEGT. Trimming stripped 5 bases from V and 3 bases from J, with 14 bases between. CDR3 protein: CASSPLRELYEQYF. CDR3 nucleotides: TGTGCCAGCAGTCCGCTAAGGGAGCTCTACGAGCAGTACTTC.

The chain uses TRBV6-5 and TRBJ1-1; D may be TRBD1 (6 bases). The CDR3 covers 15 residues. Trimming took 4 bases from V and 7 from J, leaving 19 bases between them. The germline gives CDR1 MNHEY, CDR2 SVGAGI. This CDR3 is CASSSPTGGLGEAFF. As DNA, the CDR3 is TGTGCCAGCAGTTCACCAACCGGGGGGCTAGGTGAAGCTTTCTTT.